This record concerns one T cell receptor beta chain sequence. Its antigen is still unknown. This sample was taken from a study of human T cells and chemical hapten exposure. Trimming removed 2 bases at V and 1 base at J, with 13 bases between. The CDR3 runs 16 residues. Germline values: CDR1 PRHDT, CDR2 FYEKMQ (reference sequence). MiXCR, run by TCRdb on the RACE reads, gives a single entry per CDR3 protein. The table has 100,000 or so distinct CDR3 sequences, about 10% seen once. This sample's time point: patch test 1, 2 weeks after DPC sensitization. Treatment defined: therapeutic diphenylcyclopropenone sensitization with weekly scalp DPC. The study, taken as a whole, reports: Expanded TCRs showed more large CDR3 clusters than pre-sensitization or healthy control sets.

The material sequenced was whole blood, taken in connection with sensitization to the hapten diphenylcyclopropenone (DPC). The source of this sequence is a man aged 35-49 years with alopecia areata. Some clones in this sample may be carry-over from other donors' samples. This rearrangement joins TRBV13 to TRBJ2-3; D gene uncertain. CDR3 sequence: CASSLLPNGGTDTQYF. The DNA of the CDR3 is TGTGCCAGCAGCTTACTTCCTAATGGGGGCACAGATACGCAGTATTTT.